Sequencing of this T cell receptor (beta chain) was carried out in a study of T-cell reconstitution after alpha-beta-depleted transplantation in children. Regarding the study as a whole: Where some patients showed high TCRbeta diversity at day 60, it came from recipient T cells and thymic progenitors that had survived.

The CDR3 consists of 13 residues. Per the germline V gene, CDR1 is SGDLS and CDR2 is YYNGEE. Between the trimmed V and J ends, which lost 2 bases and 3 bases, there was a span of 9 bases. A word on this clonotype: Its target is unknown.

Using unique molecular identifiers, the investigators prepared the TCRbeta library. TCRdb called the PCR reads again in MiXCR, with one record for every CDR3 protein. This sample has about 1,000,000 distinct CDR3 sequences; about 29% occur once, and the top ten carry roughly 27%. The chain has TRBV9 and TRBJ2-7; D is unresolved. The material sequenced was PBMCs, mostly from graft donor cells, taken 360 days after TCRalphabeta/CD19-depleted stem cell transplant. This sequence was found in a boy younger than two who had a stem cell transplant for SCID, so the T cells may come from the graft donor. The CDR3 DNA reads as TGTGCCAGCAGCGTTTCGGAGTTCTACGAGCAGTACTTC. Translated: CASSVSEFYEQYF.